This T cell receptor (beta chain) comes out of a study of identical twins. Template switching created a universal primer site, and the cDNA included unique molecular identifiers. TCRdb reprocessed the 5' RACE reads via MiXCR and lists one record per CDR3 protein. The sample holds under 900,000 distinct CDR3 sequences, 18% seen once. Germline V gene lookup returns CDR1 SEHNR and CDR2 FQNEAQ (reference sequence). Trimming cost V 1 base and J 6 bases; bases outside gene matches: 4. This CDR3 is built from 15 residues. Another study also made use of these data, one on T cells expressing NK-cell markers. That study adds: These clonotypes also led the CD3+CD56-NKG2C+ fraction in a handful of donors.

The chain has TRBV7-9 and TRBJ2-2; the match to TRBD2 covers 8 bases. The source is a woman under 30 in good health. The specimen was PBMCs. CDR3: CASSLGSSGPGELFF. The CDR3 DNA sequence: TGTGCCAGCAGCTTAGGTTCTAGCGGGCCCGGGGAGCTGTTTTTT.